A single sample gave rise to the 14 T cell receptor beta chains below, sequenced in a study of T cell clonality in common variable immunodeficiency. The repertoire was sequenced with immunoSEQ multiplex PCR; TCRdb's copy has only in-frame clones and lacks some. This sample has approximately 30,000 clones, each found more than once. The sequencing input was peripheral blood mononuclear cells. Receptors originate from a person between 18 and 75 years old in good health.

This clone was recorded a few times. The CDR3: CASSQASGRGREQYF. CDR3 DNA, as far as it was read: TGTGCCAGCAGCCAGGCGAGCGGGAGAGGGCGCGAG. V gene TRBV4-2 combines with J gene TRBJ2-7; 8 bases match TRBD2. Read data end 3 residues before the CDR3 end; the end is taken from the germline J gene. CDR1 and CDR2 (germline): LGHNA, YNFKEQ. Trimming removed 3 bases from V and 6 bases from J; junction bases left unmatched: 10. The CDR3 is 15 amino acids.

This clone was counted at least ten times. The sequence runs out 3 residues before the end of the CDR3; the remainder is reconstructed from the germline J gene. V is TRBV5-6 and J is TRBJ2-3; possible D gene TRBD1, 5 bases. Trimming cost V 0 bases and J 3 bases, with 11 bases left between them. CDR3 size: 15 residues. Germline values: CDR1 SGHDT, CDR2 YYEEEE. The CDR3 region is CASSLEFQGTDTQYF. The sequenced CDR3 bases are TGTGCCAGCAGCTTGGAGTTTCAGGGTACAGATACG.

This clone has at least ten counts. Read data end 3 residues before the CDR3 end; the end is taken from the germline J gene. The rearrangement joins TRBV7-3 to TRBJ2-3; D ambiguous. CDR3 size: 16 residues. Trimming left V 0 bases short and J 2 bases short, with 12 bases between. Germline V lookup: CDR1 SGHTA, CDR2 FQGTGA. The CDR3 bases that were read are TGTGCCAGCAGCTTAACGGGCAAGCCCTTCACAGATACG. Protein sequence: CASSLTGKPFTDT. The entire CDR3 sequence reads CASSLTGKPFTDTQYF. Filled out from reference TRBV7-3 and TRBJ2-3, the complete variable domain reads GAGVSQTPSNKVTEKGKYVELRCDPISGHTALYWYRQSLGQGPEFLIYFQGTGAADDSGLPNDRFFAVRPEGSVSTLKIQRTERGDSAVYLCASSLTGKPFTDTQYFGPGTRLTVL.

This clone came up many times. The sequence runs out 3 residues before the end of the CDR3; the remainder is reconstructed from the germline J gene. The chain employs TRBV20-1 and TRBJ1-1; 8 nucleotides align to TRBD1. Germline-derived CDR1 and CDR2 are DFQATT and SNEGSKA (reference sequence). This CDR3 contains 13 residues. The V segment lost 3 bases and the J segment 0 bases; nucleotides outside the gene matches: 0. The CDR3 bases that were read are TGCAGTGCTAGGGACAGGGTGAACACTGAA. This codes for CSARDRVNTE. From start to end, the CDR3 is CSARDRVNTEAFF.

This clone showed up many times. The CDR3 end lies 3 residues beyond the end of the read and is filled in from the germline J gene. The V gene is TRBV19, the J gene TRBJ2-2; 7 bases are a match to TRBD1. With 5 bases clipped from V and 3 bases from J, the junction kept 0 bases outside the gene matches. Germline CDR1 and CDR2: LNHDA and SQIVND (reference sequence). CDR3 length equals 13 residues. CDR3 in amino acids: CASSGQDTGELFF. CDR3 DNA, as far as it was read: TGTGCCAGTAGTGGACAGGACACCGGGGAG.

This clone has a count of ten or more. The CDR3 extends 3 residues past the end of the read, so its final part is completed from the germline J gene. V usage is TRBV2 and J usage is TRBJ2-5; 8 positions agree with TRBD1. The CDR3 loop spans 12 amino acids. Germline V gene lookup returns CDR1 SNHLY and CDR2 FYNNEI. After removal of 9 bases from V and 4 bases from J, the junction contained 4 bases not matched to a gene. The CDR3 is CARPGTGETQYF. CDR3 DNA (partial): TGTGCCAGGCCCGGGACAGGAGAGACC.

This clone showed up many times. The read stops 3 residues short of the end of the CDR3; the missing end is completed from the germline J gene. The J gene is TRBJ2-1, the V gene TRBV5-4, with D maybe TRBD2 (6 bases). Trimming pared 4 bases from V and 2 bases from J, leaving 10 bases between. Germline V CDR1 and CDR2: SGHNT, YYREEE (reference sequence). This CDR3 has 14 amino acids. The DNA read from the CDR3 is TGTGCCAGCAGCCCCGGGGGAGCCTACAATGAG. Protein sequence: CASSPGGAYNE. The whole CDR3 reads CASSPGGAYNEQFF.

This clone was counted at least ten times. CDR3: CASSISAGDTEAFF. Incomplete CDR3 DNA: TGTGCCAGTAGTATATCGGCAGGGGACACTGAA. The chain joins TRBV19 to TRBJ1-1, with a possible D match to TRBD1 (6 bases). The read terminates 3 residues ahead of where the CDR3 ends, so the germline J gene completes it. With 2 bases removed from V and 3 bases from J, the gap between germline ends came to 10 bases. The CDR3 is 14 residues long. Germline CDR1 reads LNHDA; CDR2 reads SQIVND (reference sequence). The full variable domain, with the rest looked up from reference TRBV19 and TRBJ1-1, is DGGITQSPKYLFRKEGQNVTLSCEQNLNHDAMYWYRQDPGQGLRLIYYSQIVNDFQKGDIAEGYSVSREKKESFPLTVTSAQKNPTAFYLCASSISAGDTEAFFGQGTRLTVV.

The table lists this clone with many counts. The CDR3 end is not reached by the read, which stops 3 residues before it; the germline J gene fills it in. This chain uses TRBV7-6 with TRBJ1-4, with a possible D match to TRBD1 (6 bases). The CDR3 has 14 amino acids. V lost 3 bases and J 8 bases, leaving 13 bases between the germline ends. Germline V CDR1 and CDR2: SGHVS, FNYEAQ. The sequenced CDR3 bases are TGTGCCAGCAGCTTCAGGGGTGGTAGGGAAAAA. Encoded protein: CASSFRGGREK. The full-length CDR3 reads as CASSFRGGREKLFF.

This clone was observed at least ten times. The read falls 3 residues short of the CDR3 end, and the missing part is taken from the germline J gene. The genes are TRBV7-9 and TRBJ2-7; TRBD2 matches at 7 bases. V lost 4 bases to trimming and J lost 2 bases; unmatched junction nucleotides: 8. This CDR3 has 15 amino acids. CDR1 is SEHNR, CDR2 FQNEAQ, per germline (reference sequence). CDR3 loop: CASSSRTSGTYEQYF. Partial CDR3 DNA: TGTGCCAGCAGCTCGCGTACGAGCGGGACCTACGAG.

The sample holds many counts of this clone. The CDR3 is CASSLTGGHNYGYTF. The CDR3 DNA, read in part, is TGCGCCAGCAGCTTGACAGGGGGCCATAACTATGGC. The chain combines TRBV5-1 with TRBJ1-2; 9 bases agree with TRBD1. The read comes to an end 3 residues before the CDR3 does, leaving the germline J gene to fill in the end. CDR3 size: 15 residues. Germline lookup yields CDR1 SGHRS and CDR2 YFSETQ. The V and J ends lost 1 base and 1 base, in that order; junction bases with no gene match: 2.

In this sample, this clone turned up a few times. The CDR3 end falls 3 residues outside the read, so it is completed with the germline J gene. J is TRBJ2-2 and V is TRBV6-4; D is unclear. The CDR3 contains 14 residues. CDR1 MRHNA and CDR2 SNTAGT come from the germline V gene. CDR3 bases read: TGTGCCAGCAGTGAAGAGGCAACTAATGAAAAG. Translated, it gives CASSEEATNEK. The whole CDR3 sequence is CASSEEATNEKLFF.

The table lists this clone with many counts. The sequenced fragment ends 3 residues before the CDR3 boundary, so the rest is inferred from the germline J gene. This chain connects TRBV20-1 to TRBJ2-3, with a possible D match to TRBD2 (5 bases). The CDR3 covers 16 residues. V dropped 6 bases and J dropped 4 bases, with 23 bases sitting between them. Germline lookup yields CDR1 DFQATT and CDR2 SNEGSKA (reference sequence). The CDR3 protein is CSARQSNPRGADTQYF. CDR3 DNA, as far as it was read: TGCAGTGCCCGTCAATCTAACCCCCGGGGAGCAGATACG.

Notes on this clone: The read ends 3 residues shy of where the CDR3 ends; the end is completed using the germline J gene. The chain is built from TRBV7-3 and TRBJ1-2; 7 nucleotides align to TRBD1. The CDR3 has 14 amino acids. The germline V gene has CDR1 SGHTA and CDR2 FQGTGA. CDR3 loop: CASSYRGGTDTYTF. CDR3 bases read: TGTGCCAGCAGCTACAGGGGAGGCACAGATACC.